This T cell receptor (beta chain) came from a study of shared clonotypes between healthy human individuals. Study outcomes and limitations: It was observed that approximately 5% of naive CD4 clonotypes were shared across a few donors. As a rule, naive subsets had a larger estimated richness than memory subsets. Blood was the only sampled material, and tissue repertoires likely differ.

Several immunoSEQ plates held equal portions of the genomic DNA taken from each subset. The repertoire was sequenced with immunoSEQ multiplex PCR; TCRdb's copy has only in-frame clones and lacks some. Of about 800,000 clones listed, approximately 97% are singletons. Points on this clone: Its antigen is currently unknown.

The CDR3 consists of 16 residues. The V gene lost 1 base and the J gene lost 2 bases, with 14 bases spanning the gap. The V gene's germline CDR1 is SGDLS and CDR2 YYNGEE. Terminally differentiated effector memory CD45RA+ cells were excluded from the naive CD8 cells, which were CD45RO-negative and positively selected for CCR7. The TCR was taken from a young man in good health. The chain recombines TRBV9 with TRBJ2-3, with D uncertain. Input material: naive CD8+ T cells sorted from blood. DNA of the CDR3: TGTGCCAGCAGCGTACGGTCCTCCACCACCACAGATACGCAGTATTTT. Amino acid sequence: CASSVRSSTTTDTQYF.